The clone carrying this T cell receptor beta chain has just a few counts. Its antigen is undetermined. A multiplex PCR was run with 60 Vbeta primers and 13 Jbeta primers. TCRdb's copy holds only in-frame clones and misses some; the assay was immunoSEQ multiplex PCR. The sample includes roughly 180,000 clones, approximately 85% of them seen just once. Per the germline V gene, CDR1 is SGHNT and CDR2 is YYREEE (reference sequence). The CDR3 runs to 18 residues. With 4 bases clipped from V and 3 bases from J, the junction kept 10 bases outside the gene matches. This entry is derived from a study of cytomegalovirus exposure and HLA in healthy donors. Study outcomes and limitations: Across HLA loci, a later analysis found differing TCR association rates, with DRB1 most and HLA-C fewest. It was 150 or so TCR beta chains that were listed as cytomegalovirus-associated.

This chain uses TRBV5-4 with TRBJ2-7, with TRBD2 identical over 16 bases. The sample was PBMCs. This clonotype was obtained from a girl under 18 in good health and CMV-seropositive. CDR3 DNA: TGTGCCAGCAGCCCGGGACTAGCGGGGGGGGAAACCGGCTACGAGCAGTACTTC. Amino acids: CASSPGLAGGETGYEQYF.